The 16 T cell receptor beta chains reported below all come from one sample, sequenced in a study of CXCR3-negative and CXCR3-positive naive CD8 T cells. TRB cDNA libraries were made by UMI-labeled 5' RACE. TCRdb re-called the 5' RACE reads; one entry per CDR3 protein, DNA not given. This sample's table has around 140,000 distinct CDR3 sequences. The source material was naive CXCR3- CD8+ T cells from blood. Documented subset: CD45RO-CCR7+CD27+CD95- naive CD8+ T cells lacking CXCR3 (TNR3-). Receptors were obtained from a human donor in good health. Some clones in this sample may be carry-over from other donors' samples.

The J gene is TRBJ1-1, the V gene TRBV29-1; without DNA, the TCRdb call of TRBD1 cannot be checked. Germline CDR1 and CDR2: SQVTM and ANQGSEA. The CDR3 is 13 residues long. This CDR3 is CSVEYRMNTEAFF.

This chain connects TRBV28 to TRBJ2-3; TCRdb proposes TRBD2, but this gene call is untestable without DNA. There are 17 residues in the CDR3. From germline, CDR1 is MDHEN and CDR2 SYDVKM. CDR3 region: CASSVQLAGGQADTQYF.

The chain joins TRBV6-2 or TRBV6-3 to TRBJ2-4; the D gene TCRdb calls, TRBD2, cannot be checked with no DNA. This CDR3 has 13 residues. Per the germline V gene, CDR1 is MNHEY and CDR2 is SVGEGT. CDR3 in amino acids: CATRGQAKNIQYF.

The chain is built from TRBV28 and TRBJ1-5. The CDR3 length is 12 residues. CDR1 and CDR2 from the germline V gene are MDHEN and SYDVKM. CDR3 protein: CASSFTSQPQHF. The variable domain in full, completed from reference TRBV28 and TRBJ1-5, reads DVKVTQSSRYLVKRTGEKVFLECVQDMDHENMFWYRQDPGLGLRLIYFSYDVKMKEKGDIPEGYSVSREKKERFSLILESASTNQTSMYLCASSFTSQPQHFGDGTRLSIL.

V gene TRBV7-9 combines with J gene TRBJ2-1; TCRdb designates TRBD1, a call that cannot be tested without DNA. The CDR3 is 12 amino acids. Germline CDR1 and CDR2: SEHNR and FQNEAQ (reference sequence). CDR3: CASSPWNNEQFF.

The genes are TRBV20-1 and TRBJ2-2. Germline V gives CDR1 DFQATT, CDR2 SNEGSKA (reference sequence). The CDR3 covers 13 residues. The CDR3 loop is CSARIRNTGELFF.

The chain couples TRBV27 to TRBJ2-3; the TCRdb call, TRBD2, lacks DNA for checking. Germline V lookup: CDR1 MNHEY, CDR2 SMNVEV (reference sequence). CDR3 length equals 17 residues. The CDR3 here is CASSLWFGTSEADTQYF.

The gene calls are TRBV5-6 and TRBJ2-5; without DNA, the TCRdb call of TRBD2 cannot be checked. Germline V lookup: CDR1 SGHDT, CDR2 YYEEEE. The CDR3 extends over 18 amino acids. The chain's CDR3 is CASSFVGTSGRGQETQYF. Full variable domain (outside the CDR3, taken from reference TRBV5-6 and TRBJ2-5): DAGVTQSPTHLIKTRGQQVTLRCSPKSGHDTVSWYQQALGQGPQFIFQYYEEEERQRGNFPDRFSGHQFPNYSSELNVNALLLGDSALYLCASSFVGTSGRGQETQYFGPGTRLLVL.

The CDR3 spells CASSPSFHEQYF. The chain employs TRBV12-3 or TRBV12-4 and TRBJ2-7. This CDR3 is built from 12 residues.

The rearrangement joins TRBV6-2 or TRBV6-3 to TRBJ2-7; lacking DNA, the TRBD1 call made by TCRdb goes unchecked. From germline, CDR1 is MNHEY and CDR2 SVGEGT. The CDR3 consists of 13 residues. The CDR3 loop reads CASRAGEAYEQYF.

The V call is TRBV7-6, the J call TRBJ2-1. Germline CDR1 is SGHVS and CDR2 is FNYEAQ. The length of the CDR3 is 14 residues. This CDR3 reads CASSFRTAYNEQFF.

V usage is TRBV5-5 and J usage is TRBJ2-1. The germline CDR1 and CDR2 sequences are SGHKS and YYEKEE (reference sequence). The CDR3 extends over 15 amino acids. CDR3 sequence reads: CASSLERGAYNEQFF.

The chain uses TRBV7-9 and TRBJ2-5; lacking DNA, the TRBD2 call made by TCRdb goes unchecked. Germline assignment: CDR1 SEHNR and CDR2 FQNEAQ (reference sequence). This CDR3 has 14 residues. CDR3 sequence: CASSQEEDRETQYF.

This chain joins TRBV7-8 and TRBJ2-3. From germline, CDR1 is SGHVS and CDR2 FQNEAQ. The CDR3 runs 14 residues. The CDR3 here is CASSLVVGSDTQYF.

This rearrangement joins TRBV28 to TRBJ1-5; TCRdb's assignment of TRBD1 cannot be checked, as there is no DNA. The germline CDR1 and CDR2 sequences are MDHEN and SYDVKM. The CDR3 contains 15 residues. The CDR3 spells CASSPRGPGNQPQHF.

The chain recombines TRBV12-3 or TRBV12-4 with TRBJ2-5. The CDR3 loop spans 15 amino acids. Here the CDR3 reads CASSFSWGGVETQYF.